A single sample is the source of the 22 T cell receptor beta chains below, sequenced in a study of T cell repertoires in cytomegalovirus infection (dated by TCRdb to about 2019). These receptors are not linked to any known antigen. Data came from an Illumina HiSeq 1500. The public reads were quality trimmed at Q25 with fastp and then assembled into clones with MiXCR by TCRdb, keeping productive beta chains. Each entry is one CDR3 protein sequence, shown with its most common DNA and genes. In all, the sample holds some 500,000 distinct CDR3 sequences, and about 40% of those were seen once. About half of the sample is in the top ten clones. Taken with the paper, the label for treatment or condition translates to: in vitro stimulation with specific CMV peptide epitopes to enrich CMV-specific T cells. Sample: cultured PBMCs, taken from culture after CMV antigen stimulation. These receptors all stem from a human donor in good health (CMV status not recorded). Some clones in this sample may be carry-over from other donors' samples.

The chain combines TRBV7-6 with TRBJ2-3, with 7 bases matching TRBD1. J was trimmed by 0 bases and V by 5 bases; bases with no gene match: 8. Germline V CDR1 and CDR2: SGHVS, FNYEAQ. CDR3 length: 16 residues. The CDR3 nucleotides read TGTGCCAGCAGCCTAGGGGGCACTGTAAGCACAGATACGCAGTATTTT. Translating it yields CASSLGGTVSTDTQYF.

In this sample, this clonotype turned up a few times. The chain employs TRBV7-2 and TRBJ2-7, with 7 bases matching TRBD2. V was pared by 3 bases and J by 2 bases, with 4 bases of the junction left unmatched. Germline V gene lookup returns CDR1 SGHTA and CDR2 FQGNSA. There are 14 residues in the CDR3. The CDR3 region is CASSFSSGPYEQYF. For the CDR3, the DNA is TGTGCCAGCAGCTTCTCTAGCGGACCCTACGAGCAGTACTTC.

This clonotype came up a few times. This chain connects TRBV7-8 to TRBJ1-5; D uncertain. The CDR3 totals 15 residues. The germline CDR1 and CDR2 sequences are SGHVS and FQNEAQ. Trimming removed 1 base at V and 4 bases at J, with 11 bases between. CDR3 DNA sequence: TGTGCCAGCAGCTTAGGGGGTTCGAATAATCAGCCCCAGCATTTT. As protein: CASSLGGSNNQPQHF.

DNA of the CDR3: TGCAGTGCTAGATCCCCCGGGAGGGGGGGGGAGACCCAGTACTTC. This codes for CSARSPGRGGETQYF. The rearrangement joins TRBV20-1 to TRBJ2-5; 8 bases fit TRBD2. This CDR3 is 15 amino acids long. CDR1 is DFQATT and CDR2 is SNEGSKA in the germline V gene (reference sequence). After removal of 2 bases from V and 5 bases from J, the junction contained 10 bases not matched to a gene.

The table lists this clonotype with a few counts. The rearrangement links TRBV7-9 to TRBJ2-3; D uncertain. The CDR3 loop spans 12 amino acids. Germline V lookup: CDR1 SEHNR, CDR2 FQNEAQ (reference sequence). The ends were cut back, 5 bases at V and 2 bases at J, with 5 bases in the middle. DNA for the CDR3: TGTGCCAGCAGCGTAACCACAGATACGCAGTATTTT. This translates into CASSVTTDTQYF.

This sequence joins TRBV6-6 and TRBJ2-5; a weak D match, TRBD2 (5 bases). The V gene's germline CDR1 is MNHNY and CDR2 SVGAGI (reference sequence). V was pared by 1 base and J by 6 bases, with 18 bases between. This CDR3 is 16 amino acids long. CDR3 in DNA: TGTGCCAGCAGTTACTGGGCGGGCAAAGTGGGTCAGACCCAGTACTTC. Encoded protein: CASSYWAGKVGQTQYF.

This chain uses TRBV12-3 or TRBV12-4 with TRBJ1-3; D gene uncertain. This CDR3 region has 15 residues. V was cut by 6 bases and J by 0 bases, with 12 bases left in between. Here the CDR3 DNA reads TGTGCCAGCAGACTAGTCCGCAACTCTGGAAACACCATATATTTT. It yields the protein CASRLVRNSGNTIYF.

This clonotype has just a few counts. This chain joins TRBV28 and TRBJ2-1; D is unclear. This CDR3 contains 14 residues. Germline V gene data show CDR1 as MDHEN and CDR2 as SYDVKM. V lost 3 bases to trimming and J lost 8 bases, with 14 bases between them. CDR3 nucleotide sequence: TGTGCCAGCAGTTTCCACCCTAGTGCCCATGAGCAGTTCTTC. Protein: CASSFHPSAHEQFF.

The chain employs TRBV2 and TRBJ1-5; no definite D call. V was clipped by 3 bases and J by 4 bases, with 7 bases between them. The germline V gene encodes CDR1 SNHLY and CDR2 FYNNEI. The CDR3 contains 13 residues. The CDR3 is CASSDRLNQPQHF. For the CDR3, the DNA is TGTGCCAGCAGTGACAGACTTAATCAGCCCCAGCATTTT.

As DNA, the CDR3 is TGTGCCAGCAGCTCCGGGACAGGGATGTCAGAGACCCAGTACTTC. The encoded protein is CASSSGTGMSETQYF. V gene TRBV7-6 combines with J gene TRBJ2-5; 9 nucleotides align to TRBD1. This CDR3 has 15 amino acids. The junction had 7 bases not matched to a gene; V was cut back by 4 bases and J by 4 bases. CDR1 is SGHVS and CDR2 is FNYEAQ in the germline V gene.

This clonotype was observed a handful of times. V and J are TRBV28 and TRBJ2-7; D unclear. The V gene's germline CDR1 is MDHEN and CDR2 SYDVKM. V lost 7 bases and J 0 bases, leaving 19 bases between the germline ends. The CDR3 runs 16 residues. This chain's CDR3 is CASKGHMVSGSYEQYF. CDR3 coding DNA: TGTGCCAGCAAAGGCCACATGGTCTCCGGCTCCTACGAGCAGTACTTC.

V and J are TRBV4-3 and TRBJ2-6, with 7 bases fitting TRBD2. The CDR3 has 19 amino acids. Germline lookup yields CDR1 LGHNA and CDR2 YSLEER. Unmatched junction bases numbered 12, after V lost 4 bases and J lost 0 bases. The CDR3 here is CASSPFGAGDSSGANVLTF. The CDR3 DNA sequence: TGCGCCAGCAGCCCTTTCGGCGCGGGAGATTCCTCTGGGGCCAACGTCCTGACTTTC.

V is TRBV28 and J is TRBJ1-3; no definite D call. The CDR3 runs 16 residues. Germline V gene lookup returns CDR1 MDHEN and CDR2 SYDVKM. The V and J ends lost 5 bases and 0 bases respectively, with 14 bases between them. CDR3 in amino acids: CASSLPPGRSGNTIYF. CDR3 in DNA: TGTGCCAGCAGTCTGCCCCCCGGACGCTCTGGAAACACCATATATTTT.

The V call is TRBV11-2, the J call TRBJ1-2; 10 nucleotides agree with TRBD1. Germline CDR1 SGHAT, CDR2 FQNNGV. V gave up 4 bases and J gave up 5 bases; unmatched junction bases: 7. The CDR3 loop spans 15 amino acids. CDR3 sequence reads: CASSSPGQGVYGYTF. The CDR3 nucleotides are TGTGCCAGCAGCTCACCCGGACAGGGGGTTTATGGCTACACCTTC.

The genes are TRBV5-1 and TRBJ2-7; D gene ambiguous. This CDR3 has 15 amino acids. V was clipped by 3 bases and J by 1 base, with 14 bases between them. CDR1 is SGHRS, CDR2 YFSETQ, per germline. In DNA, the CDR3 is TGCGCCAGCAGCTCTCGGACGGTGGATTCCTACGAGCAGTACTTC. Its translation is CASSSRTVDSYEQYF.

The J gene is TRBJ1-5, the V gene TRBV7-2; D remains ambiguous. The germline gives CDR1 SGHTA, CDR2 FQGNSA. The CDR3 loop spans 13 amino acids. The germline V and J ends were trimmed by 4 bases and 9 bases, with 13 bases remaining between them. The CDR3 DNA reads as TGTGCCAGCAGCTCCACCTCCACTTCGCCCCAGCATTTT. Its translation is CASSSTSTSPQHF.

CDR3 loop: CASSLSGSYYEQYF. For the CDR3, the DNA is TGTGCCAGCAGCCTTAGCGGGAGCTACTACGAGCAGTACTTC. This rearrangement joins TRBV5-3 to TRBJ2-7, with 9 nucleotides matching TRBD2. TRBV5-3 is an open reading frame, and its role is uncertain. J lost 3 bases, V lost 8 bases, and 9 bases had no gene match. The CDR3 has 14 amino acids.

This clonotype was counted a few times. The CDR3, as DNA: TGTGCCAGCAGCTTAGTTTATTGGCGGGGGGGCCAGGCAGATACGCAGTATTTT. The encoded protein is CASSLVYWRGGQADTQYF. The V gene is TRBV7-2, the J gene TRBJ2-3, with 9 positions matching TRBD2. The germline gives CDR1 SGHTA, CDR2 FQGNSA. V lost 1 base and J lost 4; bases outside the gene matches: 12. CDR3 length: 18 residues.

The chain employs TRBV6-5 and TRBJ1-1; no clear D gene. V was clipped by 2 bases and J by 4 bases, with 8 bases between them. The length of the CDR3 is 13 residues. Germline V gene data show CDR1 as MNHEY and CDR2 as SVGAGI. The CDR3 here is CASSYRVRTEAFF. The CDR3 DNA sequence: TGTGCCAGCAGTTACAGGGTTCGCACTGAAGCTTTCTTT.

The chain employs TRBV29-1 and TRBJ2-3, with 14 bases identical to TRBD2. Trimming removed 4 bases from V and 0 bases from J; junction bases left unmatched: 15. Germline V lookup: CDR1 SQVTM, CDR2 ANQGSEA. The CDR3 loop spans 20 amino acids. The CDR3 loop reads CSVVFDIGLAGGLSTDTQYF. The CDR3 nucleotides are TGCAGCGTTGTCTTCGACATCGGACTAGCGGGAGGTCTAAGCACAGATACGCAGTATTTT.

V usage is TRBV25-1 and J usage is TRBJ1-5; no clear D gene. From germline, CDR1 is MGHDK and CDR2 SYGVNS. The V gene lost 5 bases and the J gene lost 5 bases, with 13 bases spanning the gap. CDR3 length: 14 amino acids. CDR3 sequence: CASSPGYADQPQHF. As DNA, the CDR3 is TGTGCCAGCAGTCCGGGGTACGCCGATCAGCCCCAGCATTTT.

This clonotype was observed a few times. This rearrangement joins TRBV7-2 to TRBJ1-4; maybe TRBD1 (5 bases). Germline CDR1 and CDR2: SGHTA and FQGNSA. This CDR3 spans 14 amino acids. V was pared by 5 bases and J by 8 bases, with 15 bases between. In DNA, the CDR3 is TGTGCCAGCAGCCGAGGAGGGGATAGGGAAAAACTGTTTTTT. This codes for CASSRGGDREKLFF.